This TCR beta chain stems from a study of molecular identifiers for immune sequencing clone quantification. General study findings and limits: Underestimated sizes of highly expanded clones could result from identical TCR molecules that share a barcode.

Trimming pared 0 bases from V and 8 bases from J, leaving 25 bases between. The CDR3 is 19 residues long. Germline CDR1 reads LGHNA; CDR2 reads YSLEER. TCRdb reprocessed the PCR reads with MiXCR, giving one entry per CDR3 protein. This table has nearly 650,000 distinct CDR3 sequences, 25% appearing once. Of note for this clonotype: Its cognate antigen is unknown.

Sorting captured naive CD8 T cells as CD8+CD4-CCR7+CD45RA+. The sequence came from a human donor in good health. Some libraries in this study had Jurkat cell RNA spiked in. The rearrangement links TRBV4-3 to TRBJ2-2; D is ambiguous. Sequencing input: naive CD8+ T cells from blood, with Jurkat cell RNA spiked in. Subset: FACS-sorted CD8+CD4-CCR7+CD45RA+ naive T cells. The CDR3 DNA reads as TGCGCCAGCAGCCAAGATTGGAGTTTCTCCGGCAGCAGAACTGGGGAGCTGTTTTTT. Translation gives CASSQDWSFSGSRTGELFF.